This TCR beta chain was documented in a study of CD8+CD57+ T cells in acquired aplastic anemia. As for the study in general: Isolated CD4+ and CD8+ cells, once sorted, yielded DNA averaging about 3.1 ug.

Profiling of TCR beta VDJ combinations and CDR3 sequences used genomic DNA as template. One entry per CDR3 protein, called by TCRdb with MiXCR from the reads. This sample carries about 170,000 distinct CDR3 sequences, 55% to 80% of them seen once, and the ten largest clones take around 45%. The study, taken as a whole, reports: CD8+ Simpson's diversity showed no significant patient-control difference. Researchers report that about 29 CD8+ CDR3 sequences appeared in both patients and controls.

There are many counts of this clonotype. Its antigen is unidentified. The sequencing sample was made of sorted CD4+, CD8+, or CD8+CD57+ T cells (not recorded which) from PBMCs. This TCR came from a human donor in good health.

CDR3 coding DNA: TGTGCCAGCAGTTTGGTCGGGACAGGGGTCTACGAGCAGTACTTC. Protein: CASSLVGTGVYEQYF. The chain has TRBV12-3 or TRBV12-4 and TRBJ2-7; 10 bases agree with TRBD1. V was pared by 3 bases and J by 3 bases, with 5 bases of the junction left unmatched. The CDR3 spans 15 residues.